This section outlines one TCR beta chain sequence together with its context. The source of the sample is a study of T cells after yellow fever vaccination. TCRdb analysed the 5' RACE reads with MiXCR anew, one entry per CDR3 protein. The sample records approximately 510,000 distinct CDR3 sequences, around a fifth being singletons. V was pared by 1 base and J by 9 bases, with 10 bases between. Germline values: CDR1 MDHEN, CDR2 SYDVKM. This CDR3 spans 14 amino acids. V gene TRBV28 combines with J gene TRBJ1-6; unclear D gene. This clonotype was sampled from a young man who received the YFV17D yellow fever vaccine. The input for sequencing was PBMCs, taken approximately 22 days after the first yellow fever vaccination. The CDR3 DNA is TGTGCCAGCAGTTTATTGCTAGTTACTTCACCCCTCCACTTT. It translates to CASSLLLVTSPLHF.